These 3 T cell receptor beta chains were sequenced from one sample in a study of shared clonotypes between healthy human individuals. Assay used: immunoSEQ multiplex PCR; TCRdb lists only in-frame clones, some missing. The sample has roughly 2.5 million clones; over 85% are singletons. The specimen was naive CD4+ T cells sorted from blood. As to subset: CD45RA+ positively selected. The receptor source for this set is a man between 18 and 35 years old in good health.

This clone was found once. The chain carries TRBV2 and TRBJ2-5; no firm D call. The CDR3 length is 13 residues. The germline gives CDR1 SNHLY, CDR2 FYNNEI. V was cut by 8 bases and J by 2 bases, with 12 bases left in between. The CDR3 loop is CASRNWDQETQYF. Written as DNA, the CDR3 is TGTGCCAGCCGCAACTGGGATCAAGAGACCCAGTACTTC.

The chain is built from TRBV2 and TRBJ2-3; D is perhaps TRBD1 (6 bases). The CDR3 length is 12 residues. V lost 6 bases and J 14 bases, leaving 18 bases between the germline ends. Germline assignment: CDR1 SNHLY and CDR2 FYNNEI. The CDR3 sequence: CASSLQGLVLYF. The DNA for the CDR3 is TGTGCCAGCAGCTTACAGGGTTTAGTTTTGTATTTT.

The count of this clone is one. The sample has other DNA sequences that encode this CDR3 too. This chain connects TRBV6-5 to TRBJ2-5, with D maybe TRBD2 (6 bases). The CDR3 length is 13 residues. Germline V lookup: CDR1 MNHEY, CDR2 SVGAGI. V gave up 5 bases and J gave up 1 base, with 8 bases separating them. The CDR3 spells CASSLSGQETQYF. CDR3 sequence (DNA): TGTGCCAGCAGTCTTAGCGGCCAAGAGACCCAGTACTTC.